This TCR beta chain was recorded in a study of beta chain features in type 1 diabetes. Study-wide results and caveats: TCRB CDR3 length was moderately but significantly reduced in all four CD4+ subsets of Type 1 diabetes patients.

V lost 5 bases, J lost 3 bases, and 8 bases lay in between. Germline assignment: CDR1 SEHNR and CDR2 FQNEAQ (reference sequence). This CDR3 region has 12 residues. A sort by CD45RO/CCR7/CD25/CD127/CD95/CD27 yielded CD4+ naive, central memory, regulatory and stem cell-like memory cells. Sorting gave populations that all exceeded 98% purity. Ten or more counts support this clone. Its antigen is currently unknown. Other DNA sequences in the sample encode the same CDR3. The isolated RNA, all of it, was reverse transcribed, so expressed TCRB transcripts were what got sequenced. Assay used: immunoSEQ multiplex PCR; TCRdb lists only in-frame clones, some missing. The sample includes almost 350,000 clones, 7% to 10% of them seen just once.

V is TRBV7-9 and J is TRBJ2-7; possible D gene TRBD2, 5 bases. The sequenced material came from central memory CD4+ T cells from blood. The TCR sequence derives from a man aged 25 to 40 with type 1 diabetes. CDR3 region: CASSPGGYEQYF. The CDR3, as DNA: TGTGCCAGCAGCCCCGGAGGCTACGAGCAGTACTTC. Looking up the rest from reference TRBV7-9 and TRBJ2-7 gives the full variable domain: DTGVSQNPRHKITKRGQNVTFRCDPISEHNRLYWYRQTLGQGPEFLTYFQNEAQLEKSRLLSDRFSAERPKGSFSTLEIQRTEQGDSAMYLCASSPGGYEQYFGPGTRLTVT.